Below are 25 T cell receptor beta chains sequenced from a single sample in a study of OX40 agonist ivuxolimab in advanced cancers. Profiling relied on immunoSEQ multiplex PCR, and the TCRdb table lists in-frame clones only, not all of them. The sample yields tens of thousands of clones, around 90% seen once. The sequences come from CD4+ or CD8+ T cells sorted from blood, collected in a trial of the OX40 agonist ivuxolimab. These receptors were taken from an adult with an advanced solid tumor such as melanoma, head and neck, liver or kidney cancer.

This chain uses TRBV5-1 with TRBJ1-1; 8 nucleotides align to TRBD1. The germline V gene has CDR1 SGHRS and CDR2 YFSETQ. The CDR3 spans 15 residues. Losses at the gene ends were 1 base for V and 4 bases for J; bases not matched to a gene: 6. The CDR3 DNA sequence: TGCGCCAGCAGCTTGCGTACAGGGGGAATCACTGAAGCTTTCTTT. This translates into CASSLRTGGITEAFF.

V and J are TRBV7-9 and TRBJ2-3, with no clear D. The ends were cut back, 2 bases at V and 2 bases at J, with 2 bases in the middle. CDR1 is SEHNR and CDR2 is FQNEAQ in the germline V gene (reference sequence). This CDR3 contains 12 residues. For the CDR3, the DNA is TGTGCCAGCAGCTTACACACAGATACGCAGTATTTT. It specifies CASSLHTDTQYF.

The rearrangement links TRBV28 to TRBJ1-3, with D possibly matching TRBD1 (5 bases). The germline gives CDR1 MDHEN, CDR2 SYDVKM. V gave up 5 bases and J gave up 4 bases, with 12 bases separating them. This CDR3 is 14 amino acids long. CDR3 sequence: CASSPDSRGNTIYF. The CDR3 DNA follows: TGTGCCAGCAGTCCAGACAGCAGGGGAAACACCATATATTTT.

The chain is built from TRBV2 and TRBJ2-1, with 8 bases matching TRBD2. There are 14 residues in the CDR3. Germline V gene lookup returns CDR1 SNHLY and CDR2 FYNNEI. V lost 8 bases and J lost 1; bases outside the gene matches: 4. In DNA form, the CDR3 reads TGTGCCAGCCAGCGGGAGAAGTCCTACAATGAGCAGTTCTTC. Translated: CASQREKSYNEQFF.

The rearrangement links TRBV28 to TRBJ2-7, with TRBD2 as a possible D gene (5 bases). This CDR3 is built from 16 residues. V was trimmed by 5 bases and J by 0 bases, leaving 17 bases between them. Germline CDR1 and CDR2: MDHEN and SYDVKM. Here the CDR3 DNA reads TGTGCCAGCAGTCCCCTCGGGGAGAAAAGCTCCTACGAGCAGTACTTC. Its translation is CASSPLGEKSSYEQYF.

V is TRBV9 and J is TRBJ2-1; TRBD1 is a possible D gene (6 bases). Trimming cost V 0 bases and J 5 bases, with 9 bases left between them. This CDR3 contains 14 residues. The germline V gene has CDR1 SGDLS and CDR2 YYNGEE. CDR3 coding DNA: TGTGCCAGCAGCGTAGGGACAGTCGACAATGAGCAGTTCTTC. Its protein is CASSVGTVDNEQFF.

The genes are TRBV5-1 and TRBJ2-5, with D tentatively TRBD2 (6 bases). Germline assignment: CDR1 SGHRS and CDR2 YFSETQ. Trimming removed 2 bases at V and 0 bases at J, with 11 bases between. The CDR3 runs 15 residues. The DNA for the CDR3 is TGCGCCAGCAGCTTTGGGGGACTTGACCAAGAGACCCAGTACTTC. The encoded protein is CASSFGGLDQETQYF. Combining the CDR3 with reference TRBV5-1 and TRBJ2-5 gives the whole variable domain KAGVTQTPRYLIKTRGQQVTLSCSPISGHRSVSWYQQTPGQGLQFLFEYFSETQRNKGNFPGRFSGRQFSNSRSEMNVSTLELGDSALYLCASSFGGLDQETQYFGPGTRLLVL.

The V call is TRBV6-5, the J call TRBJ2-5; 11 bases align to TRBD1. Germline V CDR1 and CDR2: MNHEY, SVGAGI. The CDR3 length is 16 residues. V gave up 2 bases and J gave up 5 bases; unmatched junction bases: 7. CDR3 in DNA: TGTGCCAGCAGTTACGGGACAGGGGGAGTTGGGGAGACCCAGTACTTC. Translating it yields CASSYGTGGVGETQYF.

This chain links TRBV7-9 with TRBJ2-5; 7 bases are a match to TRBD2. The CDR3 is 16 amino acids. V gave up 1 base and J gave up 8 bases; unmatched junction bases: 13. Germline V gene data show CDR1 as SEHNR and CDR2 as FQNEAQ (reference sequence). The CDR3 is CASSLDVRLAGGTQYF. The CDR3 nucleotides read TGTGCCAGCAGCTTAGACGTTAGACTAGCAGGTGGCACCCAGTACTTC.

The CDR3 region is CAISYGQGRGNTIYF. The DNA of the CDR3 is TGTGCCATCAGCTACGGACAGGGGCGCGGAAACACCATATATTTT. The rearrangement links TRBV10-3 to TRBJ1-3; 9 bases agree with TRBD1. The CDR3 covers 15 residues. Germline CDR1 is ENHRY and CDR2 is SYGVKD. Trimming took 6 bases from V and 4 from J; bases not matched to a gene: 7.

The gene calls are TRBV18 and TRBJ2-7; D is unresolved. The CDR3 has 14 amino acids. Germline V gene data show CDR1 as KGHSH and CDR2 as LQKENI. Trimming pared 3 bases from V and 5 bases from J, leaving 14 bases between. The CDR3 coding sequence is TGTGCCAGCTCACCGGGTATAGTGGTCGACGAGCAGTACTTC. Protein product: CASSPGIVVDEQYF.

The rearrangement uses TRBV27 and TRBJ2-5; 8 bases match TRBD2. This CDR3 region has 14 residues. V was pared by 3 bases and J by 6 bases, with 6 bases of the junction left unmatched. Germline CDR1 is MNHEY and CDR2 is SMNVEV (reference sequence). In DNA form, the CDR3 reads TGTGCCAGCAGTTTTGGTAGCGGGATTAAGACCCAGTACTTC. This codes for CASSFGSGIKTQYF.

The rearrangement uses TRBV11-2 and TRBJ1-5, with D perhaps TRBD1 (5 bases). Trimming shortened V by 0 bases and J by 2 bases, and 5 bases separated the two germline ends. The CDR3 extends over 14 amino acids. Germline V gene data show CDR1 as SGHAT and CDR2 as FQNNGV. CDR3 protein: CASSLEGGNQPQHF. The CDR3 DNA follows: TGTGCCAGCAGCTTAGAGGGGGGCAATCAGCCCCAGCATTTT.

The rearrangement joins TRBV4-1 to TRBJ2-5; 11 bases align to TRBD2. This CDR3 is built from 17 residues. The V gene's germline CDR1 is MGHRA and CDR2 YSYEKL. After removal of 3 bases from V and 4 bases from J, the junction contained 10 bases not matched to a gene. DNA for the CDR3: TGCGCCAGCAGCCAGAGGGGACTAGCGGTTAGGAGAGAGACCCAGTACTTC. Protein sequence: CASSQRGLAVRRETQYF.

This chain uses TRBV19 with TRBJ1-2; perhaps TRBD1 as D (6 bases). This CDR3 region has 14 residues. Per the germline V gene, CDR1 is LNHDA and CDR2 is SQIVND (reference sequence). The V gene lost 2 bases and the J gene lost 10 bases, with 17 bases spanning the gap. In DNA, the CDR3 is TGTGCCAGTAGTATAACAGGGAAGGATAAAGACTACACCTTC. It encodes CASSITGKDKDYTF. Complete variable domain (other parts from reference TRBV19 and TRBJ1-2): DGGITQSPKYLFRKEGQNVTLSCEQNLNHDAMYWYRQDPGQGLRLIYYSQIVNDFQKGDIAEGYSVSREKKESFPLTVTSAQKNPTAFYLCASSITGKDKDYTFGSGTRLTVV.

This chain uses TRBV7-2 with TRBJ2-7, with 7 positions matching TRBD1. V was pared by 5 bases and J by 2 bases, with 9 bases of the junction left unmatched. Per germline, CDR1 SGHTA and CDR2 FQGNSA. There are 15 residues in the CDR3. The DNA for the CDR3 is TGTGCCAGCAGCCTCGACAGGGTCCGGGCCTACGAGCAGTACTTC. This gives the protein CASSLDRVRAYEQYF.

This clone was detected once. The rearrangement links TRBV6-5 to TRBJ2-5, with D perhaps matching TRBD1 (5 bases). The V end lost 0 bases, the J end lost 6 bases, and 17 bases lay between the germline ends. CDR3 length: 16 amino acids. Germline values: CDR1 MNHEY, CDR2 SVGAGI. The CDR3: CASSYSVTATWQTQYF. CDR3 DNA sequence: TGTGCCAGCAGTTACTCTGTGACAGCGACCTGGCAGACCCAGTACTTC.

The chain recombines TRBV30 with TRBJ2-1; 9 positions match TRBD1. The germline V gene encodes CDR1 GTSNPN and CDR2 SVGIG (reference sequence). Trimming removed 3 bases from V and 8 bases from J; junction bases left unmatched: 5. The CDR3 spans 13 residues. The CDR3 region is CAWSTGGSYEQFF. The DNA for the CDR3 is TGTGCCTGGAGCACAGGGGGCTCCTATGAGCAGTTCTTC.

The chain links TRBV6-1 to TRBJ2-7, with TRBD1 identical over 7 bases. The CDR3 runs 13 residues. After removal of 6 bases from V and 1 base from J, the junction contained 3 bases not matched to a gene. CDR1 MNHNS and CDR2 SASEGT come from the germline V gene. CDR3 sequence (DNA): TGTGCCAGCAGCTCGACAGGGTCCTACGAGCAGTACTTC. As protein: CASSSTGSYEQYF.

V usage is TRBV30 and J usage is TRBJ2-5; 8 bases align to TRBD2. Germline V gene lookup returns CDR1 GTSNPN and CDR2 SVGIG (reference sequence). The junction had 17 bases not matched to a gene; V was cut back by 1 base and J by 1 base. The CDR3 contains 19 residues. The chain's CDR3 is CAWSAGLTKRGFLQETQYF. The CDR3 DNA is TGTGCCTGGAGTGCGGGACTGACTAAGCGGGGGTTCCTCCAAGAGACCCAGTACTTC.

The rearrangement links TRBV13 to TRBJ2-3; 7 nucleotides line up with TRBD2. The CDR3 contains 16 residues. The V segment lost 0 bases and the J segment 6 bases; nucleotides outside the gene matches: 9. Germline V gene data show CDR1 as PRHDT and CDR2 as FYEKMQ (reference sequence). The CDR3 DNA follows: TGTGCCAGCAGCTTAGGGTCTAGCGGTCGCTTGGATACGCAGTATTTT. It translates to CASSLGSSGRLDTQYF. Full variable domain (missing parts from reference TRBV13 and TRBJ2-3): AAGVIQSPRHLIKEKRETATLKCYPIPRHDTVYWYQQGPGQDPQFLISFYEKMQSDKGSIPDRFSAQQFSDYHSELNMSSLELGDSALYFCASSLGSSGRLDTQYFGPGTRLTVL.

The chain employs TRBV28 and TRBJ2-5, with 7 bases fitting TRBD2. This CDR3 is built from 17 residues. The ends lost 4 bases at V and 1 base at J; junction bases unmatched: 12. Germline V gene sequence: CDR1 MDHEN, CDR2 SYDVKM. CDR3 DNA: TGTGCCAGCAGTTCCCTGCGGGCTAGCGGACCCCAAGAGACCCAGTACTTC. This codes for CASSSLRASGPQETQYF.

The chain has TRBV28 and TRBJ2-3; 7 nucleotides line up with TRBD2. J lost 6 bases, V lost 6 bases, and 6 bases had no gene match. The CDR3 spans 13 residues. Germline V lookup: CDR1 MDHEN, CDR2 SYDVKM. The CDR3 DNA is TGTGCCAGCAGCGGACTAGTTTTTGATACGCAGTATTTT. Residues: CASSGLVFDTQYF. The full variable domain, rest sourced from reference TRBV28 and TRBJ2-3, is DVKVTQSSRYLVKRTGEKVFLECVQDMDHENMFWYRQDPGLGLRLIYFSYDVKMKEKGDIPEGYSVSREKKERFSLILESASTNQTSMYLCASSGLVFDTQYFGPGTRLTVL.

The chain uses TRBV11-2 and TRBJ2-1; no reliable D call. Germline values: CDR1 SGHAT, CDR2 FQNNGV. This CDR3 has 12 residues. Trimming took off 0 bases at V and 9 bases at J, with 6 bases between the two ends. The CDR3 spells CASSLDSGEQFF. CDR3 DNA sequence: TGTGCCAGCAGCTTAGATTCGGGTGAGCAGTTCTTC.

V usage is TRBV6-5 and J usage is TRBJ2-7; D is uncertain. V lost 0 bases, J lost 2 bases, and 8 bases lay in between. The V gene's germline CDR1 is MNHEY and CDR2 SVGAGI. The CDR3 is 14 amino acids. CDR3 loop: CASSYSVSTYEQYF. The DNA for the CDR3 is TGTGCCAGCAGTTACTCGGTCAGTACCTACGAGCAGTACTTC.